The 13 T cell receptor beta chains given below trace back to one sample, sequenced in a study of blood T cells in healthy people across ages. Primed by a sample-barcoded 5' primer and a J-beta primer mix, a second PCR proceeded for roughly 6 to 12 cycles. TCRdb ran MiXCR on the 5' RACE reads and lists one entry per CDR3 protein. Here the sample spans around 970,000 distinct CDR3 sequences, around 54% being singletons. The sample was blood. These receptors all stem from a woman aged 60 to 75 in good health.

This sequence joins TRBV20-1 and TRBJ2-3; a weak D match, TRBD1 (5 bases). With 0 bases removed from V and 1 base from J, the gap between germline ends came to 11 bases. Germline assignment: CDR1 DFQATT and CDR2 SNEGSKA (reference sequence). The CDR3 contains 15 residues. The CDR3 loop reads CSARDSGSGTDTQYF. The DNA of the CDR3 is TGCAGTGCTAGAGATTCAGGGTCGGGCACAGATACGCAGTATTTT.

V and J are TRBV5-1 and TRBJ1-1; D call uncertain. The CDR3 is made up of 14 amino acids. Germline CDR1 SGHRS, CDR2 YFSETQ. The V end was cut by 4 bases, the J end by 4 bases, with 14 bases between. CDR3 in amino acids: CASSDGPRGTEAFF. The CDR3 bases are TGCGCCAGCAGCGACGGACCGCGGGGCACTGAAGCTTTCTTT.

The chain uses TRBV6-1 and TRBJ1-2; D gene uncertain. This CDR3 region has 11 residues. Looked up from germline, CDR1 is MNHNS and CDR2 is SASEGT. Deletions cut 5 bases from V and 6 bases from J, with 7 bases between. The CDR3 loop reads CASSNQDGYTF. In nucleotides, the CDR3 is TGTGCCAGCAGTAACCAGGATGGCTACACCTTC.

The CDR3 loop is CSAAGRQRATQYF. CDR3 DNA: TGCAGTGCTGCCGGGAGACAGAGGGCGACCCAGTACTTC. V usage is TRBV20-1 and J usage is TRBJ2-7, with a tentative D call TRBD2 (6 bases). The J call is doubtful: the DNA matches TRBJ2-5 better. Germline V lookup: CDR1 DFQATT, CDR2 SNEGSKA (reference sequence). The CDR3 runs 13 residues.

The chain uses TRBV7-2 and TRBJ1-2; D is undetermined. The CDR3 has 16 residues. Germline lookup yields CDR1 SGHTA and CDR2 FQGNSA. V was trimmed by 1 base and J by 7 bases, leaving 19 bases between them. CDR3 sequence reads: CASSLVQTPSEGGYTF. In DNA form, the CDR3 reads TGTGCCAGCAGCTTAGTGCAGACACCGTCAGAGGGTGGCTACACCTTC.

The V gene is TRBV27, the J gene TRBJ2-3; D not certain. The CDR3 has 16 residues. Trimming cost V 1 base and J 2 bases, with 13 bases left between them. CDR1 is MNHEY and CDR2 is SMNVEV in the germline V gene (reference sequence). In DNA, the CDR3 is TGTGCCAGCAGTTTATTGCACCCCAGGATCACAGATACGCAGTATTTT. As protein: CASSLLHPRITDTQYF.

This clonotype has more than one count but fewer than ten. For the CDR3, the DNA is TGTGCCAGCAGCGTTAGGGGAGATGGACAAGAGACCCAGTACTTC. This translates into CASSVRGDGQETQYF. The V call is TRBV9, the J call TRBJ2-5; D tentatively fits TRBD1 or TRBD2 (5 bases each). The CDR3 spans 15 residues. Germline CDR1 SGDLS, CDR2 YYNGEE. The V end was cut by 2 bases, the J end by 2 bases, with 13 bases between.

Concerning this clonotype: The junction shows a germline mismatch at one end, possibly a read error. The chain employs TRBV7-2 and TRBJ2-7, with a possible D match to TRBD1 (6 bases). The CDR3 runs 14 residues. Germline CDR1 and CDR2: SGHTA and FQGNSA. The CDR3 coding sequence is TGTGCCGGCAGCTCCCAGACAGGTTCCGACGAGCAGTACTTT. It codes for CAGSSQTGSDEQYF.

With regard to this clonotype: Mismatch with germline at one junction end may stem from a read error. The V gene is TRBV5-6, the J gene TRBJ2-7; 14 bases agree with TRBD2. Germline V CDR1 and CDR2: SGHDT, YYEEEE. CDR3 length equals 17 residues. CDR3 nucleotides: TGTGCCAGCAGCTCCGGGACTAGCGGGAGTGTAACCTACGAGCAGTACTTT. Protein: CASSSGTSGSVTYEQYF. Full variable domain (outside the CDR3, taken from reference TRBV5-6 and TRBJ2-7): DAGVTQSPTHLIKTRGQQVTLRCSPKSGHDTVSWYQQALGQGPQFIFQYYEEEERQRGNFPDRFSGHQFPNYSSELNVNALLLGDSALYLCASSSGTSGSVTYEQYFGPGTRLTVT.

This clonotype was seen a handful of times. V usage is TRBV29-1 and J usage is TRBJ2-7, with TRBD1 as a possible D gene (5 bases). This CDR3 has 13 amino acids. Germline CDR1 SQVTM, CDR2 ANQGSEA. The germline V and J ends were trimmed by 4 bases and 0 bases, with 10 bases remaining between them. CDR3 sequence: CSVAARASYEQYF. DNA for the CDR3: TGCAGCGTTGCAGCCAGGGCCTCCTACGAGCAGTACTTC.

This clonotype was counted a few times. The chain recombines TRBV6-2 or TRBV6-3 with TRBJ2-3; 7 nucleotides align to TRBD2. The V segment lost 6 bases and the J segment 3 bases; nucleotides outside the gene matches: 9. Germline CDR1 reads MNHEY; CDR2 reads SVGEGT. The CDR3 has 15 amino acids. This chain's CDR3 is CASRPPGLQTDTQYF. Written as DNA, the CDR3 is TGTGCCAGCAGGCCACCGGGACTACAAACAGATACGCAGTATTTT.

A few counts support this clonotype. The chain links TRBV20-1 to TRBJ2-3; D call uncertain. CDR3 length: 14 residues. Trimming left V 3 bases short and J 2 bases short, with 12 bases between. The germline CDR1 and CDR2 sequences are DFQATT and SNEGSKA (reference sequence). This CDR3 reads CSARQLGPTDTQYF. DNA for the CDR3: TGCAGTGCTAGGCAACTCGGCCCCACAGATACGCAGTATTTT.

In its sample, this clonotype was seen a few times. The CDR3 loop reads CSVKDTGANVLTF. In DNA, the CDR3 is TGCAGCGTTAAGGACACTGGGGCCAACGTCCTGACTTTC. V is TRBV29-1 and J is TRBJ2-6; D possibly corresponds to TRBD1 (5 bases). Trimming removed 5 bases from V and 2 bases from J, with 7 bases in between. The CDR3 runs 13 residues. The germline V gene encodes CDR1 SQVTM and CDR2 ANQGSEA.